Below are 8 T cell receptor beta chains sequenced from a single sample in a study of T-cell reconstitution after alpha-beta-depleted transplantation in children. Molecular barcoding with unique molecular identifiers was used for the TCRbeta library. TCRdb recomputed calls from the PCR reads with MiXCR, one row per CDR3 protein. This sample has about 870,000 distinct CDR3 sequences, with 16% found just once. Material: PBMCs, mostly from graft donor cells, obtained 360 days after TCRalphabeta/CD19-depleted stem cell transplant. The source of these receptors is a male patient aged 10 to 17 who had a stem cell transplant for acute lymphoblastic leukemia, so the T cells may come from the graft donor.

The V call is TRBV27, the J call TRBJ2-1; 9 bases agree with TRBD1. Germline V lookup: CDR1 MNHEY, CDR2 SMNVEV (reference sequence). The junction had 3 bases not matched to a gene; V was cut back by 4 bases and J by 5 bases. This CDR3 has 14 residues. CDR3 sequence: CASSWGQGNNEQFF. The CDR3 DNA follows: TGTGCCAGCAGTTGGGGACAGGGTAACAATGAGCAGTTCTTC.

This clonotype was seen at least ten times. This chain links TRBV12-3 or TRBV12-4 with TRBJ2-7; 9 bases align to TRBD1. This CDR3 spans 16 amino acids. Trimming at V came to 5 bases and at J to 0 bases, leaving 8 bases not matched to a gene. The DNA for the CDR3 is TGTGCCAGCAGTCACGGTAGGGGACAGGGCTCCTACGAGCAGTACTTC. Encoded protein: CASSHGRGQGSYEQYF.

This clonotype was seen only a few times. The CDR3 region is CASSVEPGLHLGEQYF. CDR3 sequence (DNA): TGTGCCAGCAGCGTAGAACCGGGACTCCATCTTGGGGAGCAGTACTTC. This chain joins TRBV9 and TRBJ2-7; D perhaps matches TRBD2 (6 bases). Trimming took 0 bases from V and 7 from J, leaving 20 bases between them. The CDR3 length is 16 residues. Germline CDR1 reads SGDLS; CDR2 reads YYNGEE.

This clonotype was detected ten times or more. This CDR3 reads CASSLSTHLSYEQYF. The CDR3 DNA follows: TGTGCCAGCAGTTTAAGTACTCATCTCTCCTACGAGCAGTACTTC. V is TRBV27 and J is TRBJ2-7; D call uncertain. The CDR3 is made up of 15 amino acids. The germline V and J ends were trimmed by 2 bases and 0 bases, with 11 bases remaining between them. Germline V gene data show CDR1 as MNHEY and CDR2 as SMNVEV (reference sequence).

The sample holds a few counts of this clonotype. The chain has TRBV12-3 or TRBV12-4 and TRBJ1-3; no firm D call. V shed 4 bases and J shed 1 base, with 5 bases lying between them. CDR3 length: 13 amino acids. The CDR3 DNA reads as TGTGCCAGCAGTTACAGTTCTGGAAACACCATATATTTT. This sequence encodes CASSYSSGNTIYF.

This clonotype showed up just a few times. V gene TRBV5-1 combines with J gene TRBJ2-1; D may be TRBD2 (6 bases). The V and J ends lost 0 bases and 16 bases respectively, with 17 bases between them. In germline, CDR1 is SGHRS, CDR2 YFSETQ. The CDR3 has 13 residues. CDR3 sequence reads: CASSLVSSAGPFF. The CDR3 DNA follows: TGCGCCAGCAGCTTGGTCTCTAGCGCCGGCCCATTCTTC.

The V gene is TRBV7-3, the J gene TRBJ2-5; D is possibly TRBD2 (6 bases). Germline V gene sequence: CDR1 SGHTA, CDR2 FQGTGA. This CDR3 comprises 16 residues. Trimming removed 2 bases from V and 2 bases from J, with 15 bases in between. The DNA for the CDR3 is TGTGCCAGCAGCTTATCTCCTAGCGCGGGGCAAGAGACCCAGTACTTC. Amino acids: CASSLSPSAGQETQYF.

This clonotype was counted a few times. The chain combines TRBV7-9 with TRBJ2-2; no clear D gene. Germline-derived CDR1 and CDR2 are SEHNR and FQNEAQ (reference sequence). V was cut by 6 bases and J by 7 bases, with 18 bases left in between. CDR3 length equals 15 residues. The CDR3 spells CASRSARKSNGELFF. The CDR3 DNA follows: TGTGCCAGCAGATCCGCTCGGAAGTCGAACGGGGAGCTGTTTTTT.